A selection of T cell receptor beta chains follows, all from one sample in a study of shared clonotypes between healthy human individuals. Only in-frame clones appear in the TCRdb table, and some are missing; sequencing was by immunoSEQ multiplex PCR. Counted here are more than 2 million clones, around 93% occurring once; the ten biggest clones make up approximately 1.6%. The sample taken for sequencing was naive CD8+ T cells from PBMCs. These receptors were obtained from a young man in good health. Some clones in this sample may be carry-over from other donors' samples. CDR3s include the opening cysteine and the closing phenylalanine or tryptophan. D genes are given only for firm matches. Clone size, where shown, is once, few, many, or a class for clones that have expanded.

v_gene: TRBV7-9
d_gene: -
abundance: once
j_gene: TRBJ1-3
CDR3nt: TGTGCCAGCAGCTTAGATAGAACGTCGAGAGGAAACACCATATATTTT
CDR3aa: CASSLDRTSRGNTIYF

v_gene: TRBV14
d_gene: -
abundance: -
j_gene: TRBJ2-1
CDR3nt: TGTGCCAGCAGCCAAGGAGAGCGGTCCTACAATGAGCAGTTCTTC
CDR3aa: CASSQGERSYNEQFF

v_gene: TRBV27
d_gene: TRBD1
abundance: -
j_gene: TRBJ2-7
CDR3nt: TGTGCCAGCAGTCGTGGGACAGTGTCTACCTACGAGCAGTACTTC
CDR3aa: CASSRGTVSTYEQYF

v_gene: TRBV27
d_gene: -
abundance: few
j_gene: TRBJ1-5
CDR3nt: TGTGCCAGCAGTTTTGGGCAGGAGGATCAGCCCCAGCATTTT
CDR3aa: CASSFGQEDQPQHF

v_gene: TRBV12-5
d_gene: TRBD2
abundance: -
j_gene: TRBJ2-1
CDR3nt: TGTGCTAGTGCTCCCCTGCCGGGAGGGATCGAGCAGTTCTTC
CDR3aa: CASAPLPGGIEQFF

v_gene: TRBV5-4
d_gene: TRBD1
abundance: -
j_gene: TRBJ2-3
CDR3nt: TGTGCCAGCAGCGAACTGACAGGGGGCGAAGATACGCAGTATTTT
CDR3aa: CASSELTGGEDTQYF

v_gene: TRBV5-3
d_gene: -
abundance: -
j_gene: TRBJ2-5
CDR3nt: TGTGCCAGAAGCCTACTGAGGAGTGGGGATTTATGGGAGACCCAGTACTTC
CDR3aa: CARSLLRSGDLWETQYF

v_gene: TRBV9
d_gene: -
abundance: -
j_gene: TRBJ2-5
CDR3nt: TGTGCCAGCAGCGTGAAGGATTTAGAGACCCAGTACTTC
CDR3aa: CASSVKDLETQYF

v_gene: TRBV27
d_gene: -
abundance: -
j_gene: TRBJ1-1
CDR3nt: TGTGCCAGCAGACTATCCGGGGCCTACGGTGGGACTGAAGCTTTCTTT
CDR3aa: CASRLSGAYGGTEAFF

v_gene: TRBV19
d_gene: TRBD1
abundance: -
j_gene: TRBJ2-7
CDR3nt: TGTGCCAGTAGTCTGTGGGACAGGGGCTACGAGCAGTACTTC
CDR3aa: CASSLWDRGYEQYF

v_gene: TRBV5-6
d_gene: -
abundance: -
j_gene: TRBJ1-1
CDR3nt: TGTGCCAGCAGCTTGGGGGGAGGCACTGAAGCTTTCTTT
CDR3aa: CASSLGGGTEAFF

v_gene: TRBV2
d_gene: TRBD1
abundance: -
j_gene: TRBJ1-4
CDR3nt: TGTGCCAGCAGTGATGATGGGACAGGGGTTTATGAAAAACTGTTTTTT
CDR3aa: CASSDDGTGVYEKLFF

v_gene: TRBV11-2
d_gene: -
abundance: -
j_gene: TRBJ2-5
CDR3nt: TGTGCCAGCAGCTTAGATCTTTTTGCAGCAGAGACCCAGTACTTC
CDR3aa: CASSLDLFAAETQYF

v_gene: TRBV9
d_gene: TRBD2
abundance: -
j_gene: TRBJ2-1
CDR3nt: TGTGCCAGCAGCGTAGCGAGACTAGCGCCTAACAATGAGCAGTTCTTC
CDR3aa: CASSVARLAPNNEQFF

v_gene: TRBV11-2
d_gene: TRBD2
abundance: -
j_gene: TRBJ2-4
CDR3nt: TGTGCCAGCAGCAGCGGGACCCGAGCCAAAAACATTCAGTACTTC
CDR3aa: CASSSGTRAKNIQYF

v_gene: TRBV27
d_gene: -
abundance: -
j_gene: TRBJ2-1
CDR3nt: TGTGCCAGCAGTTTATCTCGCGGGTCTTACAATGAGCAGTTCTTC
CDR3aa: CASSLSRGSYNEQFF

v_gene: TRBV19
d_gene: -
abundance: -
j_gene: TRBJ1-2
CDR3nt: TGTGCCAGTAGTATGGCTCTCGGCGGCGGGAACTATGGCTACACCTTC
CDR3aa: CASSMALGGGNYGYTF

v_gene: TRBV7-8
d_gene: -
abundance: -
j_gene: TRBJ2-7
CDR3nt: TGTGCCAGCAGCTTAAGGGGGGACGGGACCTTCTACGAGCAGTACTTC
CDR3aa: CASSLRGDGTFYEQYF

v_gene: TRBV6-4
d_gene: TRBD1
abundance: -
j_gene: TRBJ1-5
CDR3nt: TGTGCCAGCAGTCCAAGGACAGGGCCGGGTCAGCCCCAGCATTTT
CDR3aa: CASSPRTGPGQPQHF

v_gene: TRBV19
d_gene: TRBD2
abundance: -
j_gene: TRBJ2-3
CDR3nt: TGTGCCAGTAGTATGGGCGGGAGACGATTAGATACGCAGTATTTT
CDR3aa: CASSMGGRRLDTQYF

v_gene: TRBV12-2
d_gene: -
abundance: few
j_gene: TRBJ1-5
CDR3nt: TGTGCAAGTCGCCTACGACAGGGCTTTAATCAGCCCCAGCATTTT
CDR3aa: CASRLRQGFNQPQHF

v_gene: TRBV19
d_gene: TRBD2
abundance: -
j_gene: TRBJ2-7
CDR3nt: TGTGCCAGTAGTACAAACATGGGCGCGGGAGACGAGCAGTACTTC
CDR3aa: CASSTNMGAGDEQYF

v_gene: TRBV9
d_gene: -
abundance: -
j_gene: TRBJ2-1
CDR3nt: TGTGCCAGCAGCTTCGCCGGGAGCTCCTACAATGAGCAGTTCTTC
CDR3aa: CASSFAGSSYNEQFF

v_gene: TRBV20-1
d_gene: -
abundance: -
j_gene: TRBJ2-1
CDR3nt: TGCAGTGCTAGAGCGGACAATGAGCAGTTCTTC
CDR3aa: CSARADNEQFF

v_gene: TRBV10-3
d_gene: TRBD1
abundance: -
j_gene: TRBJ1-2
CDR3nt: TGTGCCATCAGTGAGGCGACAGGGGCGGGTGGCTACACCTTC
CDR3aa: CAISEATGAGGYTF

v_gene: TRBV19
d_gene: TRBD1
abundance: -
j_gene: TRBJ1-2
CDR3nt: TGTGCCAGTAGGATTGGGGGACAGGGGTTTTTCTATGGCTACACCTTC
CDR3aa: CASRIGGQGFFYGYTF

v_gene: TRBV30
d_gene: -
abundance: -
j_gene: TRBJ1-6
CDR3nt: TGTGCCTGGAAATCGGGTTCACCCCTCCACTTT
CDR3aa: CAWKSGSPLHF

v_gene: TRBV13
d_gene: TRBD2
abundance: -
j_gene: TRBJ2-1
CDR3nt: TGTGCCAGCAGCTTTACTAGCGCTACCTCCTACAATGAGCAGTTCTTC
CDR3aa: CASSFTSATSYNEQFF

v_gene: TRBV27
d_gene: -
abundance: -
j_gene: TRBJ1-5
CDR3nt: TGTGCCAGCAGTTTATTGGCAGGACGAAATCAGCCCCAGCATTTT
CDR3aa: CASSLLAGRNQPQHF

v_gene: TRBV7-6
d_gene: -
abundance: -
j_gene: TRBJ2-3
CDR3nt: TGTGCCAGCAGCTTGACAGAAAATACGCAGTATTTT
CDR3aa: CASSLTENTQYF

v_gene: TRBV11-2
d_gene: -
abundance: -
j_gene: TRBJ2-7
CDR3nt: TGTGCCAGCAGCTTAGGCCCCTCTCCGGGCGAGCAGTACTTC
CDR3aa: CASSLGPSPGEQYF

v_gene: TRBV2
d_gene: -
abundance: -
j_gene: TRBJ2-7
CDR3nt: TGTGCCAGCGGCGACGGACTTGGAGGAGAGCAGTACTTC
CDR3aa: CASGDGLGGEQYF

v_gene: TRBV27
d_gene: TRBD2
abundance: -
j_gene: TRBJ2-1
CDR3nt: TGTGCCAGCAGTCGTTTAGCGGGAAGCTACAATGAGCAGTTCTTC
CDR3aa: CASSRLAGSYNEQFF

v_gene: TRBV11-2
d_gene: TRBD1
abundance: -
j_gene: TRBJ2-7
CDR3nt: TGTGCCAGCAGCTTAAGGACAGGGAGGACCTACGAGCAGTACTTC
CDR3aa: CASSLRTGRTYEQYF

v_gene: TRBV15
d_gene: -
abundance: -
j_gene: TRBJ2-1
CDR3nt: TGTGCCACCAGCAGACCCATAAACAGGGAATTTTTAAATGAGCAGTTCTTC
CDR3aa: CATSRPINREFLNEQFF

v_gene: TRBV9
d_gene: TRBD2
abundance: -
j_gene: TRBJ2-1
CDR3nt: TGTGCCAGCAGCGCCCGGACTAGCGGGAGCCCCTACAATGAGCAGTTCTTC
CDR3aa: CASSARTSGSPYNEQFF

v_gene: TRBV7-9
d_gene: -
abundance: -
j_gene: TRBJ1-1
CDR3nt: TGTGCCAGCAGCCCTCAGTTTTCCGAGGGAGCTTTCTTT
CDR3aa: CASSPQFSEGAFF

v_gene: TRBV27
d_gene: TRBD1
abundance: -
j_gene: TRBJ1-2
CDR3nt: TGTGCCAGCAGTTTTACAGGGGTAGCTGGCTACACCTTC
CDR3aa: CASSFTGVAGYTF

v_gene: TRBV6-1
d_gene: -
abundance: -
j_gene: TRBJ1-5
CDR3nt: TGTGCCAGCAACCCGAAGGGACGGAGTCAGCCCCAGCATTTT
CDR3aa: CASNPKGRSQPQHF

v_gene: TRBV9
d_gene: -
abundance: -
j_gene: TRBJ1-2
CDR3nt: TGTGCCAGCAGCGTCGAGGGGAGCTATGGCTACACCTTC
CDR3aa: CASSVEGSYGYTF